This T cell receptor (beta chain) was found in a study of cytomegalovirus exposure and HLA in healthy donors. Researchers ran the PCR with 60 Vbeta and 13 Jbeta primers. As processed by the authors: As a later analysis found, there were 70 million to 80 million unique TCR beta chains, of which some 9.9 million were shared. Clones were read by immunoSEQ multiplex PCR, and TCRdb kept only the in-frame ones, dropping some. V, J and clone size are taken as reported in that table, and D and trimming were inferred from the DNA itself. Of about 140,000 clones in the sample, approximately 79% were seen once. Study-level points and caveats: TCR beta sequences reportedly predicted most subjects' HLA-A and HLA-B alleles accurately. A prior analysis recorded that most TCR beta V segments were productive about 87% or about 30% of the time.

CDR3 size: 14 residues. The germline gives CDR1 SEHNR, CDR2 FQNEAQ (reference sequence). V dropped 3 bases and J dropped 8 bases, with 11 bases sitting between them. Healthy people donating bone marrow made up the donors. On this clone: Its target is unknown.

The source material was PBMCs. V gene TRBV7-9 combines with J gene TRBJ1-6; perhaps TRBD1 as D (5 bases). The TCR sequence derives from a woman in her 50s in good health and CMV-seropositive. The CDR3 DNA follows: TGTGCCAGCAGCTTTTCAGGGCTACATTCACCCCTCCACTTT. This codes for CASSFSGLHSPLHF.